One and the same sample provided the 12 T cell receptor beta chains below, sequenced in a study of regulatory T cells in long-lasting Graves disease. Through Arm-PCR of CDR3 regions and iRepertoire HTBI primers, TCR beta libraries were built. TCRdb re-analysed the multiplex PCR reads in MiXCR, keeping a single row per CDR3 protein. Of 390,000 or so distinct CDR3 sequences detected, 23% appear once; the ten largest clones hold 25% to 35%. As to time point: persistent/refractory GD, antithyroid drugs over 5 years with positive TRAb. There was RNA extracted from PBMCs, and the TCR library was made from it. Sequencing used peripheral blood mononuclear cells (PBMCs), obtained when the disease was refractory, from a patient treated with antithyroid drugs. These TCRs come from a woman aged 40 to 49 with Graves disease.

This clonotype was counted many times. The chain combines TRBV2 with TRBJ1-2, with D unresolved. Germline CDR1 reads SNHLY; CDR2 reads FYNNEI. V was clipped by 6 bases and J by 4 bases, with 15 bases between them. The CDR3 is made up of 14 amino acids. CDR3 amino acids: CASRRDSSSYGYTF. The CDR3 DNA follows: TGTGCCAGCAGGAGGGATTCAAGCTCCTATGGCTACACCTTC.

Points on this clonotype: A read error may explain this, as a much larger clone is one base away. The gene calls are TRBV28 and TRBJ1-5; no definite D call. This CDR3 region has 13 residues. The germline CDR1 and CDR2 sequences are MDHEN and SYDVKM. The CDR3 sequence is CASSTLFYQPLHF. The DNA of the CDR3 is TGTGCCAGCAGTACCCTCTTTTATCAGCCCCTGCATTTT.

This clonotype was recorded a few times. The chain is built from TRBV13 and TRBJ2-7; 11 bases align to TRBD2. The V gene's germline CDR1 is PRHDT and CDR2 FYEKMQ (reference sequence). The CDR3 covers 14 residues. Trimming removed 6 bases from V and 3 bases from J; junction bases left unmatched: 4. CDR3 in DNA: TGTGCCAGCAGATTTCTAGCGGGGGGCTACGAGCAGTACTTC. Its protein is CASRFLAGGYEQYF.

The CDR3 here is CASSLKQGITGELFF. The CDR3 bases are TGTGCCAGCAGCTTGAAACAGGGGATAACCGGGGAGCTGTTTTTT. The chain employs TRBV11-2 and TRBJ2-2, with 7 positions matching TRBD1. In germline, CDR1 is SGHAT, CDR2 FQNNGV. V dropped 3 bases and J dropped 5; count of bases not matched to a gene: 6. This CDR3 is 15 amino acids long.

The rearrangement links TRBV13 to TRBJ1-2, with TRBD1 matching over 7 bases. Looked up from germline, CDR1 is PRHDT and CDR2 is FYEKMQ (reference sequence). V lost 3 bases, J lost 2 bases, and 3 bases stayed unmatched. The CDR3 loop spans 14 amino acids. CDR3 in amino acids: CASSLGQPNYGYTF. DNA of the CDR3: TGTGCCAGCAGCTTGGGACAGCCGAACTATGGCTACACCTTC.

The chain joins TRBV6-1 to TRBJ1-5; D is undetermined. The CDR3 is made up of 15 amino acids. The germline V gene has CDR1 MNHNS and CDR2 SASEGT. The ends were cut back, 6 bases at V and 9 bases at J, with 21 bases in the middle. DNA for the CDR3: TGTGCCAGCAGGCCCCCCCCTATATTCGAAAGGCCCCAGCATTTT. Its protein product is CASRPPPIFERPQHF.

This clonotype came up a few times. The gene calls are TRBV7-9 and TRBJ2-3; 7 bases are a match to TRBD1. The CDR3 consists of 14 residues. J lost 5 bases, V lost 2 bases, and 4 bases had no gene match. CDR1 and CDR2 from the germline V gene are SEHNR and FQNEAQ (reference sequence). The CDR3 protein is CASSLWTGIDTQYF. The CDR3 DNA reads TGTGCCAGCAGCTTATGGACAGGTATAGATACGCAGTATTTT. The full variable domain, rest sourced from reference TRBV7-9 and TRBJ2-3, is DTGVSQNPRHKITKRGQNVTFRCDPISEHNRLYWYRQTLGQGPEFLTYFQNEAQLEKSRLLSDRFSAERPKGSFSTLEIQRTEQGDSAMYLCASSLWTGIDTQYFGPGTRLTVL.

The gene calls are TRBV6-1 and TRBJ1-5; D not certain. Germline V lookup: CDR1 MNHNS, CDR2 SASEGT. Trimming removed 7 bases at V and 2 bases at J, with 15 bases between. The CDR3 is 15 residues long. CDR3 amino acids: CASTERRYGNQPQHF. CDR3 in DNA: TGTGCCAGCACGGAGAGGCGTTATGGCAATCAGCCCCAGCATTTT.

The rearrangement uses TRBV5-6 and TRBJ1-1; no firm D call. Per germline, CDR1 SGHDT and CDR2 YYEEEE. V was clipped by 2 bases and J by 5 bases, with 13 bases between them. The CDR3 covers 14 residues. The CDR3 DNA is TGTGCCAGCAGCTTCGCGGAGGAGGGAACTGAAGCTTTCTTT. This sequence encodes CASSFAEEGTEAFF.

There are many counts of this clonotype. This chain connects TRBV28 to TRBJ1-1, with D possibly being TRBD1 (6 bases). Germline values: CDR1 MDHEN, CDR2 SYDVKM. The CDR3 contains 20 residues. Deletions cut 4 bases from V and 0 bases from J, with 27 bases between. CDR3 sequence: CASSSIRQGPTILMNTEAFF. The CDR3 DNA reads as TGTGCCAGCAGTTCGATAAGGCAGGGGCCCACCATTTTAATGAACACTGAAGCTTTCTTT.

This clonotype was recorded once. This chain links TRBV14 with TRBJ2-5, with D possibly being TRBD2 (6 bases). Gene TRBJ2-1 matches the end of the DNA better, so the J call may be wrong. There are 15 residues in the CDR3. Germline lookup yields CDR1 SGHDN and CDR2 FVKESK. The CDR3 loop is CASSRWGLTSNEQFF. Here the CDR3 DNA reads TGTGCCAGCAGCCGGTGGGGACTCACTTCCAATGAGCAGTTCTTC.

This clonotype showed up many times. The rearrangement uses TRBV11-2 and TRBJ2-5, with D tentatively TRBD1 (5 bases). CDR1 and CDR2 (germline): SGHAT, FQNNGV. Trimming pared 7 bases from V and 5 bases from J, leaving 17 bases between. The CDR3 spans 14 residues. In DNA form, the CDR3 reads TGTGCCAGCACCCCGACCTCGTCAGGGGAGACCCAGTACTTC. As protein: CASTPTSSGETQYF.